A selection of T cell receptor beta chains follows, all from one sample in a study of blood T cell repertoires in COVID-19. Assay used: immunoSEQ multiplex PCR; TCRdb lists only in-frame clones, some missing. The sample consists of over 50,000 clones, 80% to 90% of them appearing once. The material sequenced was peripheral blood. Receptors were obtained from an elderly man with acute or convalescent COVID-19. CDR3s include the opening cysteine and the closing phenylalanine or tryptophan. D genes are given only for firm matches. Size is stated for part of the rows, as once, few or many counts, or as a class when the clone is expanded.

CDR3nt: TGTGCCAGCAGCTTGAAGGGGCGAAACATTCAGTACTTC
CDR3aa: CASSLKGRNIQYF
abundance: -
j_gene: TRBJ2-4
v_gene: TRBV5-6
d_gene: -

CDR3nt: TGTGCCAGCAGCCCCCGAGGACTGCGTACAGATACGCAGTATTTT
CDR3aa: CASSPRGLRTDTQYF
abundance: -
j_gene: TRBJ2-3
v_gene: TRBV7-9
d_gene: -

CDR3nt: TGTGCCAGCAGCTTAGGGGGACATGGCTACGAGCAGTACTTC
CDR3aa: CASSLGGHGYEQYF
abundance: -
j_gene: TRBJ2-7
v_gene: TRBV2
d_gene: -

CDR3nt: TGTGCCAGCAGCTTGGGACGTAGGGGGAACTCCTACGAGCAGTACTTC
CDR3aa: CASSLGRRGNSYEQYF
abundance: once
j_gene: TRBJ2-7
v_gene: TRBV5-4
d_gene: -

CDR3nt: TGTGCCAGCAGTGATAAGGGGCAGGGGTATGGCTACACCTTC
CDR3aa: CASSDKGQGYGYTF
abundance: -
j_gene: TRBJ1-2
v_gene: TRBV2
d_gene: -

CDR3nt: TGTGCCAGCAGCCCCAGGGCGACTAGTCCCTACGAGCAGTACTTC
CDR3aa: CASSPRATSPYEQYF
abundance: -
j_gene: TRBJ2-7
v_gene: TRBV7-3
d_gene: -

CDR3nt: TGTGCCAGCAGTGGACCTACAGGGGCGCGGGCCTACGAGCAGTACTTC
CDR3aa: CASSGPTGARAYEQYF
abundance: -
j_gene: TRBJ2-7
v_gene: TRBV6-1
d_gene: TRBD1

CDR3nt: TGTGCCAGCAGCTTAGAAGACAGGGAGATTAGGATCGGGGAGCTGTTTTTT
CDR3aa: CASSLEDREIRIGELFF
abundance: -
j_gene: TRBJ2-2
v_gene: TRBV11-3
d_gene: TRBD1

CDR3nt: TGCGCCAGCAGTCAATCGGTACAGACTAATGGCTACACCTTC
CDR3aa: CASSQSVQTNGYTF
abundance: -
j_gene: TRBJ1-2
v_gene: TRBV23-1
d_gene: -

CDR3nt: TGTGCCAGCAGTTTTCAATACGGTGAAGCTTTCTTT
CDR3aa: CASSFQYGEAFF
abundance: -
j_gene: TRBJ1-1
v_gene: TRBV6-2/TRBV6-3
d_gene: -

CDR3nt: TGTGCCAGCAGCGTAGCGGGGGGTGGCACAGATACGCAGTATTTT
CDR3aa: CASSVAGGGTDTQYF
abundance: -
j_gene: TRBJ2-3
v_gene: TRBV9
d_gene: TRBD2

CDR3nt: TGCGCCAGCAGTCTGGGGGGAGCTAATGAAAAACTGTTTTTT
CDR3aa: CASSLGGANEKLFF
abundance: -
j_gene: TRBJ1-4
v_gene: TRBV5-1
d_gene: -

CDR3nt: TGTGCCAGCAGGCCGGAAGGGGGCAATGGCTACACCTTC
CDR3aa: CASRPEGGNGYTF
abundance: -
j_gene: TRBJ1-2
v_gene: TRBV28
d_gene: TRBD1

CDR3nt: TGCGCCAGCAGCTTGACGGGACTAGCGGGGGGGCCTCAGACCCAGTACTTC
CDR3aa: CASSLTGLAGGPQTQYF
abundance: -
j_gene: TRBJ2-5
v_gene: TRBV5-1
d_gene: TRBD2

CDR3nt: TGTGCCAGCAGCCCCGTCGGCTACGAGCAGTACTTC
CDR3aa: CASSPVGYEQYF
abundance: -
j_gene: TRBJ2-7
v_gene: TRBV3-1/TRBV3-2
d_gene: -

CDR3nt: TGCAGTGCTAGTATTGGGAGGGACACTGAAGCTTTCTTT
CDR3aa: CSASIGRDTEAFF
abundance: few
j_gene: TRBJ1-1
v_gene: TRBV20-1
d_gene: -

CDR3nt: TGTGCCAGCAGCAAATCCGGACAGGAGGGCGACGACACTGAAGCTTTCTTT
CDR3aa: CASSKSGQEGDDTEAFF
abundance: -
j_gene: TRBJ1-1
v_gene: TRBV21-1
d_gene: -

CDR3nt: TGTGCCAGCAGCCTAGGAGCGGGAGGGCCGACAGATACGCAGTATTTT
CDR3aa: CASSLGAGGPTDTQYF
abundance: -
j_gene: TRBJ2-3
v_gene: TRBV7-3
d_gene: TRBD2

CDR3nt: TGTGCCAGCAGCCCTCCTGGACAGGGCTACGAGCAGTACTTC
CDR3aa: CASSPPGQGYEQYF
abundance: -
j_gene: TRBJ2-7
v_gene: TRBV4-2
d_gene: TRBD1

CDR3nt: TGTGCCAGCCATCAGGAAATAGGAGGTGAAGCTTTCTTT
CDR3aa: CASHQEIGGEAFF
abundance: -
j_gene: TRBJ1-1
v_gene: TRBV2
d_gene: -

CDR3nt: TGTGCCAGCAGTCGGGGACCGGGACAGCAATACGAGCAGTACTTC
CDR3aa: CASSRGPGQQYEQYF
abundance: -
j_gene: TRBJ2-7
v_gene: TRBV3-1/TRBV3-2
d_gene: TRBD1

CDR3nt: TGTGCCAGCAGTGAAACTCGGGGGGGTGGCTCACCCCTCCACTTT
CDR3aa: CASSETRGGGSPLHF
abundance: -
j_gene: TRBJ1-6
v_gene: TRBV6-1
d_gene: -

CDR3nt: TGTGCCAGCAGCCAAAAGACAGGGACCGGCTACACCTTC
CDR3aa: CASSQKTGTGYTF
abundance: once
j_gene: TRBJ1-2
v_gene: TRBV3-1/TRBV3-2
d_gene: TRBD1

CDR3nt: TGTGCCAGCGGGATGGGGCCTCTAGACTACACCTTC
CDR3aa: CASGMGPLDYTF
abundance: -
j_gene: TRBJ1-2
v_gene: TRBV7-2
d_gene: -

CDR3nt: TGTGCCAGCAGTCCGCCGGGCACTGAAGCTTTCTTT
CDR3aa: CASSPPGTEAFF
abundance: -
j_gene: TRBJ1-1
v_gene: TRBV6-5
d_gene: -

CDR3nt: TGTGCCAGCAGCGCCCGAGGGGGGGACACCGGGGAGCTGTTTTTT
CDR3aa: CASSARGGDTGELFF
abundance: -
j_gene: TRBJ2-2
v_gene: TRBV7-3
d_gene: -

CDR3nt: TGTGCCAGCAGCTTAGCGTTAGCGGGAGACCCCGGGGAGCTGTTTTTT
CDR3aa: CASSLALAGDPGELFF
abundance: -
j_gene: TRBJ2-2
v_gene: TRBV7-2
d_gene: TRBD2

CDR3nt: TGCGCCAGCAGTCGGCAGGGTTCGGGGGTAGGCAATGAGCAGTTCTTC
CDR3aa: CASSRQGSGVGNEQFF
abundance: few
j_gene: TRBJ2-1
v_gene: TRBV5-1
d_gene: -

CDR3nt: TGTGCCAGCAGTGAGAGTCTCCCGTACAATGAGCAGTTCTTC
CDR3aa: CASSESLPYNEQFF
abundance: once
j_gene: TRBJ2-1
v_gene: TRBV6-1
d_gene: -

CDR3nt: TGCGCCAGCAGCTTTGTAGCGGGAGTTAACCGAGAATACAATGAGCAGTTCTTC
CDR3aa: CASSFVAGVNREYNEQFF
abundance: -
j_gene: TRBJ2-1
v_gene: TRBV5-1
d_gene: TRBD2

CDR3nt: TGCGCCAGCAGGACCGGGTCAGGGGGACAAGAGACCCAGTACTTC
CDR3aa: CASRTGSGGQETQYF
abundance: -
j_gene: TRBJ2-5
v_gene: TRBV5-1
d_gene: TRBD1